The present TCR beta chain was sequenced within a study of blood T cells in healthy people across ages (dated by TCRdb to about 2015). Context from the whole study: In model experiments, template switching captured about one uniquely barcoded TCR beta cDNA molecule for every two T cells. To track age-related changes in TCR beta repertoire diversity, the study relied on deep sequencing normalized with unique cDNA molecular identifiers. Four age groups were formed from the donors: young (average approximately 16 years), middle-aged (approximately 40), aged (roughly 59) and long-lived (82). To avoid experimental bias, donors of different ages were spread randomly across the sequencing lanes. For two donors (one aged 18 to 30 and one aged 80 or older), the study analyzed two additional independent replicas of 1 million unique cDNA reads from the same blood draw.

The roughly 39 donors, aged about 6 to 100 years, were systemically healthy Caucasian individuals from Russia. Around 10 milliliters of peripheral blood were drawn from each donor into EDTA-treated Vacutainer tubes. PBMCs were isolated by Ficoll-Paque density-gradient centrifugation, with at least 7 million obtained per sample. Total RNA, at least 6 micrograms per sample, was extracted from PBMCs with Trizol reagent. The percentages of naive CD45RAhigh/CD27high T cells were determined by flow cytometry on a PBMC aliquot from every donor. The CDR3 numbers 14 residues from cysteine through phenylalanine. Kept here is only the CDR3 DNA, which spans 42 bases and is read in frame from base 1. The germline V end is reduced by 7 bases and the J end by 2 bases; junction bases left unmatched: 8. The germline V gene supplies CDR1 MDHEN and CDR2 SYDVKM. Receptors were amplified or captured by 5' RACE. A second roughly 7 to 11 cycle PCR used a sample-barcoded 5' primer and a J-beta primer mix. A unique molecular identifier was introduced onto each TCR beta cDNA molecule by a template-switch 5' adaptor carrying 12 random nucleotides. At least 3 million CDR3-containing paired-end reads were obtained from each sample. First-strand cDNA synthesis was performed from all RNA using the Mint cDNA synthesis kit, with priming by a TRBC-specific oligonucleotide. After uracil-DNA glycosylase treatment, a first 18-cycle PCR used universal primers M1SS and BC2_uni_R on all cDNA. On the authors' methods: For normalization, 1 million high-quality reads, each with a distinct molecular identifier, were randomly selected from each sample. Reads sharing molecular identifiers were discarded rather than binned into consensus sequences. MiTCR, run with a Q25 quality threshold and the strictest error-elimination algorithm, handled CDR3 identification, clonotype clustering and error correction. A nonparametric unseen species model using Euler transformation provided a lower-bound estimate of total TCR beta diversity. TCRdb reworked the public reads: Q25 trimming with fastp, MiXCR clone assembly, productive beta chains retained. Under each unique CDR3 protein, matching rows form one entry showing the most common genes and DNA. For this entry, the V and J calls and clone size follow TCRdb and not the study's own pipeline. The sample yields approximately 1,700,000 distinct CDR3 sequences; about two fifths were counted once. The ten largest make up more than 20% of the sample.

Study-wide conclusions, independent of this receptor: Observed TCR beta diversity per million T cells fell roughly linearly with age, and a significant reduction was already apparent by age roughly 40. Because the CMV infection status of the donors was unknown, age-related changes in expanded clonotypes may potentially have been confounded. Estimates of total diversity based on one million sequenced T cells were considered lower bounds and underestimates. Bulk unsorted PBMC profiling prevented conclusive comparison of naive and antigen-experienced compartments. Compared with the aged group, the long-lived group had more naive CD4+ T cells, fewer expanded clones and increased TCR diversity, a pattern suggesting age selection. A strong correlation was found between observed TCR beta diversity and the percentage of naive T cells measured by flow cytometry.

This clonotype turned up a few times. There is no known antigen for this receptor. Base qualities were left out, and no much larger clone turns up one base away. The rearrangement joined TRBV28 to TRBJ2-7; 7 middle bases align to TRBD1. The sequencing input was blood. The source is a human donor in good health. CDR3 region: CASTQGDRAYEQYF. In nucleotide form, the sequence is TGTGCCAGCACCCAGGGGGACAGAGCCTACGAGCAGTACTTC. The reference TRBV28 and TRBJ2-7 proteins fill in what lies around the CDR3, so the full variable domain reads DVKVTQSSRYLVKRTGEKVFLECVQDMDHENMFWYRQDPGLGLRLIYFSYDVKMKEKGDIPEGYSVSREKKERFSLILESASTNQTSMYLCASTQGDRAYEQYFGPGTRLTVT.